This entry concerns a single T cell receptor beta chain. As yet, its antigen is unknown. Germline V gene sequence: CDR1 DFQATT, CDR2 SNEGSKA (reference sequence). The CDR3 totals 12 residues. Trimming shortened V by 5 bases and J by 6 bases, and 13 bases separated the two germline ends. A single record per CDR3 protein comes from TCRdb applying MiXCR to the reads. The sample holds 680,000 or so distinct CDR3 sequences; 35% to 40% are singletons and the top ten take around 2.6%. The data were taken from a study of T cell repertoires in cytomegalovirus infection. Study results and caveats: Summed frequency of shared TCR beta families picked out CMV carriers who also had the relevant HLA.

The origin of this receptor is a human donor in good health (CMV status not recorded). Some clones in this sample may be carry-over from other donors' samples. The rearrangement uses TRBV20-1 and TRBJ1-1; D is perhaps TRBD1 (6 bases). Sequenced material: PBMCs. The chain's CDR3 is CSAPPGGAEAFF. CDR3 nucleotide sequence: TGCAGTGCTCCACCTGGGGGCGCTGAAGCTTTCTTT.